This T cell receptor beta chain was recorded in a study of blood T cell repertoires in COVID-19. Across the study: Sources were T cells, B-cell-depleted T cells, or PBMCs; the material itself was cDNA or gDNA.

This clone appeared a few times. Source study methods: The assay estimated nucleated cells by amplifying reference gene primers. Assay used: immunoSEQ multiplex PCR; TCRdb lists only in-frame clones, some missing. That table is the source of V, J and clone size, and D and trimming were worked out from the DNA. The sample has around 170,000 clones, about 80% seen once. CDR1 LGHDT and CDR2 YNNKEL come from the germline V gene (reference sequence). The CDR3 has 19 residues. V lost 1 base and J lost 2; bases outside the gene matches: 7. The sequencing sample was made of peripheral blood. This chain joins TRBV3-1 (or the pseudogene TRBV3-2) and TRBJ2-1, with 14 bases fitting TRBD2. The source is a man in his thirties or forties with active or convalescent COVID-19. CDR3 coding DNA: TGTGCCAGCAGCCAAGGACTAGCGGGAGGGCCGAAGCCCTACAATGAGCAGTTCTTC. This codes for CASSQGLAGGPKPYNEQFF.